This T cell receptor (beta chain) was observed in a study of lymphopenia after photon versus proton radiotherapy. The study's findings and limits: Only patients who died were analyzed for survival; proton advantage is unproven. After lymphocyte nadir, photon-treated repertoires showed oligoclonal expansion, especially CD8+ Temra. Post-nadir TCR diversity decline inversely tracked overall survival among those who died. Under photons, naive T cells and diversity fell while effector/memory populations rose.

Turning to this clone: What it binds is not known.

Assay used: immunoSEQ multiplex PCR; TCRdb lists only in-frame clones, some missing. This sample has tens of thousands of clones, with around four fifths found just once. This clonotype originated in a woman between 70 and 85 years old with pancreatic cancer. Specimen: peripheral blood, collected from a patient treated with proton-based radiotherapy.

The CDR3 DNA is TGTGCCAGCAGTTCACCAACGGACAGGGAGTATAGCAATCAGCCCCAGCATTTT. Translated: CASSSPTDREYSNQPQHF. The chain couples TRBV28 to TRBJ1-5; 8 positions agree with TRBD1. This CDR3 spans 18 amino acids. CDR1 and CDR2 from the germline V gene are MDHEN and SYDVKM. J gave up 0 bases and V 4 bases, and 11 bases lay outside the gene matches.